The subject of this entry is one T cell receptor beta chain. Its target is unknown. TCRdb re-derived calls from the RT-PCR reads in MiXCR, one entry per CDR3 protein. Among more than 600,000 distinct CDR3 sequences listed, roughly 20% were seen once. The data were obtained in a study of response to subunit inactivated influenza vaccine. The study, taken as a whole, reports: The study's authors posited that every seasonal influenza vaccination enlists few new T cells.

Trimming removed 2 bases from V and 5 bases from J; junction bases left unmatched: 13. CDR1 SGHTA and CDR2 FQGNSA come from the germline V gene. The CDR3 is 17 amino acids. The source was PBMCs from blood, collected roughly 5 days after vaccination. The receptor was isolated from a man aged 50 to 59 who received an inactivated influenza vaccine. This sequence joins TRBV7-2 and TRBJ2-7; 9 nucleotides agree with TRBD2. CDR3 protein: CASSLFRRRGGLDEQYF. CDR3 DNA sequence: TGTGCCAGCAGCTTATTCAGGCGGCGGGGGGGCCTCGACGAGCAGTACTTC.